This T cell receptor beta chain is from a study of blood T cell repertoires in COVID-19. Study at large: Researchers got acute and convalescent COVID-19 samples from the United States, Italy and Spain.

Participant ages covered about 18 to 90 years across 25 or so US areas. All recovered Cohort 3 donors got two negative PCRs, got clearance, or saw symptom resolution. Germline trimming cut 4 bases from V and 5 bases from J; bases unmatched to any gene: 11. The germline CDR1 and CDR2 sequences are SGDLS and YYNGEE. The CDR3 totals 15 residues. In the original workflow: Reference gene primer amplification yielded estimated nucleated cell counts. Produced via immunoSEQ multiplex PCR; TCRdb's table is partial and in-frame only. For V, J and clone size, that table is used; D and trimming come from the DNA. The sample has about 350,000 clones, less than 90% seen once.

The source of this sequence is a young woman who had recovered from COVID-19. The sample was PBMCs or T cells enriched from blood (not recorded which). The rearrangement uses TRBV9 and TRBJ2-7; 8 bases match TRBD2. The CDR3 region is CASSPSAGGAHEQYF. The CDR3 coding sequence is TGTGCCAGCAGCCCTTCAGCCGGGGGGGCCCACGAGCAGTACTTC.